This is a list of T cell receptor beta chains from one sample in a study of T cells in Graves' hyperthyroidism and ophthalmopathy. One entry per CDR3 protein results from TCRdb running MiXCR on the multiplex PCR reads. The sample yields just over 550,000 distinct CDR3 sequences, around 46% seen once. Material for sequencing was peripheral blood or thyroid tissue (not recorded which). The source is a woman aged 18-29 years with Graves' hyperthyroidism. CDR3s include the opening cysteine and the closing phenylalanine or tryptophan. A D gene is named only where the DNA matches it firmly. Size is stated for part of the rows, as once, few or many counts, or as a class when the clone is expanded.

size: once; V: TRBV7-2; D: TRBD2; J: TRBJ2-5; CDR3: CASNGQGLAGRETQYF; DNA: TGTGCCAGCAATGGTCAGGGACTAGCGGGTAGGGAGACCCAGTACTTC
size: many; V: TRBV19; D: .; J: TRBJ1-1; CDR3: CASSPDRLVNTEAFF; DNA: TGTGCCAGTAGTCCAGACAGGTTGGTGAACACTGAAGCTTTCTTT
size: once; V: TRBV7-9; D: .; J: TRBJ2-7; CDR3: CASSLALDTGEQYF; DNA: TGTGCCAGCAGCTTAGCGTTGGACACGGGCGAGCAGTACTTC
size: .; V: TRBV29-1; D: TRBD1; J: TRBJ2-5; CDR3: CSVEEQGETQYF; DNA: TGCAGCGTTGAAGAACAGGGGGAGACCCAGTACTTC
size: .; V: TRBV5-1; D: TRBD2; J: TRBJ2-7; CDR3: CASTGTTSYEQYF; DNA: TGCGCCAGTACCGGGACTACATCCTACGAGCAGTACTTC
size: .; V: TRBV9; D: .; J: TRBJ1-1; CDR3: CASRERAYTEAFF; DNA: TGTGCCAGCAGGGAAAGGGCTTACACTGAAGCTTTCTTT
size: .; V: TRBV4-1; D: TRBD1; J: TRBJ1-2; CDR3: CASSPAGQGARGYTF; DNA: TGCGCCAGCAGCCCAGCAGGACAGGGGGCGCGTGGCTACACCTTC
size: few; V: TRBV2; D: TRBD2; J: TRBJ2-7; CDR3: CASRDPLAGTYEQYF; DNA: TGTGCCAGCAGGGACCCATTAGCGGGGACTTACGAGCAGTACTTC
size: .; V: TRBV2; D: TRBD1; J: TRBJ1-5; CDR3: CASSEKAVGQGGQPQHF; DNA: TGTGCCAGCAGTGAAAAGGCCGTGGGACAGGGGGGTCAGCCCCAGCATTTT
size: .; V: TRBV4-1; D: .; J: TRBJ1-2; CDR3: CASSQEGPYYGYTF; DNA: TGCGCCAGCAGCCAAGAGGGTCCCTACTATGGCTACACCTTC
size: many; V: TRBV25-1; D: .; J: TRBJ1-2; CDR3: CASSDNNYGYTF; DNA: TGTGCCAGCAGTGACAATAACTATGGCTACACCTTC
size: many; V: TRBV7-6; D: .; J: TRBJ2-5; CDR3: CASSLSGSAQETQYF; DNA: TGTGCCAGCAGCTTGTCGGGTAGCGCCCAAGAGACCCAGTACTTC
size: .; V: TRBV7-9; D: .; J: TRBJ1-5; CDR3: CASSQQDQVGQPQHF; DNA: TGTGCCAGCAGCCAACAGGACCAGGTTGGTCAGCCCCAGCATTTT
size: few; V: TRBV20-1; D: TRBD2; J: TRBJ2-7; CDR3: CSARGTSDYEQYF; DNA: TGCAGTGCTAGAGGGACTAGCGACTACGAGCAGTACTTC
size: many; V: TRBV2; D: .; J: TRBJ1-5; CDR3: CASSWTVPPQPQHF; DNA: TGTGCCAGCAGTTGGACAGTTCCTCCTCAGCCCCAGCATTTT
size: few; V: TRBV20-1; D: .; J: TRBJ1-5; CDR3: CSAVEWGHQPQHF; DNA: TGCAGTGCCGTTGAATGGGGACACCAGCCCCAGCATTTT
size: few; V: TRBV12-3/TRBV12-4; D: .; J: TRBJ2-5; CDR3: CASSLELGGTQYF; DNA: TGTGCCAGCAGTTTAGAGTTGGGCGGGACCCAGTACTTC
size: .; V: TRBV6-6; D: TRBD1; J: TRBJ2-7; CDR3: CATTGAGEQYF; DNA: TGTGCCACCACAGGGGCAGGGGAGCAGTACTTC
size: .; V: TRBV7-2; D: .; J: TRBJ1-2; CDR3: CASSLEGGRNYGYTF; DNA: TGTGCCAGCAGCTTGGAAGGGGGGCGGAACTATGGCTACACCTTC
size: few; V: TRBV2; D: .; J: TRBJ1-5; CDR3: CASSLGGNSNQPQHF; DNA: TGTGCCAGCAGTTTAGGGGGGAATAGCAATCAGCCCCAGCATTTT
size: few; V: TRBV12-3/TRBV12-4; D: .; J: TRBJ2-5; CDR3: CASSLAGHQETQYF; DNA: TGTGCCAGCAGTTTAGCCGGACACCAAGAGACCCAGTACTTC
size: .; V: TRBV14; D: .; J: TRBJ1-5; CDR3: CASSRPGINQPQHF; DNA: TGTGCCAGCAGCCGACCTGGGATCAATCAGCCCCAGCATTTT
size: .; V: TRBV7-8; D: .; J: TRBJ2-7; CDR3: CASSLYQGYAYEQYF; DNA: TGTGCCAGCAGCTTATATCAGGGGTACGCCTACGAGCAGTACTTC
size: .; V: TRBV15; D: TRBD1; J: TRBJ2-6; CDR3: CATSRTPGQVAGANVLTF; DNA: TGTGCCACCAGCCGCACTCCGGGACAGGTAGCTGGGGCCAACGTCCTGACTTTC
size: .; V: TRBV2; D: .; J: TRBJ1-2; CDR3: CASKVAGDYTF; DNA: TGTGCCAGCAAGGTAGCGGGGGACTACACCTTC
size: .; V: TRBV2; D: .; J: TRBJ1-1; CDR3: CASSPRSGVVGNTEAFF; DNA: TGTGCCAGCAGTCCCCGGTCCGGGGTGGTGGGGAACACTGAAGCTTTCTTT
size: many; V: TRBV7-8; D: .; J: TRBJ2-5; CDR3: CASSPRQQETQYF; DNA: TGTGCCAGCAGCCCAAGACAGCAAGAGACCCAGTACTTC
size: .; V: TRBV29-1; D: .; J: TRBJ1-2; CDR3: CSGETLYGYTF; DNA: TGCAGCGGGGAGACCCTTTATGGCTACACCTTC
size: few; V: TRBV7-6; D: TRBD1; J: TRBJ2-5; CDR3: CASSLDRRGETQYF; DNA: TGTGCCAGCAGCTTAGATCGCAGGGGGGAGACCCAGTACTTC
size: many; V: TRBV7-2; D: TRBD2; J: TRBJ2-5; CDR3: CASSLGGGPETQYF; DNA: TGTGCCAGCAGCTTGGGGGGAGGGCCTGAGACCCAGTACTTC